Shown below are 19 T cell receptor beta chains from a single sample sequenced in a study of T-cell memory formation after mild COVID-19. MiXCR, run by TCRdb on the 5' RACE reads, gives a single entry per CDR3 protein. The sample contains around 300,000 distinct CDR3 sequences, approximately 19% of which appear only once. The material sequenced was PBMCs or a T cell subset sorted from them (not recorded which). Every receptor here comes from a young man who had mild COVID-19 (a few samples of this study predate the infection). Cell type and time point are not known.

The gene calls are TRBV7-9 and TRBJ1-5; D remains unclear. This CDR3 is 12 amino acids long. The germline V and J ends were trimmed by 2 bases and 7 bases, with 6 bases remaining between them. Germline CDR1 reads SEHNR; CDR2 reads FQNEAQ (reference sequence). The CDR3 reads CASSLWEQPQHF. The CDR3 nucleotides are TGTGCCAGCAGCTTATGGGAGCAGCCCCAGCATTTT. Complete variable domain (other parts from reference TRBV7-9 and TRBJ1-5): DTGVSQNPRHKITKRGQNVTFRCDPISEHNRLYWYRQTLGQGPEFLTYFQNEAQLEKSRLLSDRFSAERPKGSFSTLEIQRTEQGDSAMYLCASSLWEQPQHFGDGTRLSIL.

This clonotype was picked up a small number of times. V and J are TRBV5-1 and TRBJ2-5, with D uncertain. Germline V gene lookup returns CDR1 SGHRS and CDR2 YFSETQ. The CDR3 consists of 15 residues. The V end lost 7 bases, the J end lost 0 bases, and 16 bases lay between the germline ends. CDR3 bases: TGCGCCAGCCGCGTTCCCCTGGCGTACCAAGAGACCCAGTACTTC. As protein: CASRVPLAYQETQYF.

The V gene is TRBV20-1, the J gene TRBJ1-5; D remains ambiguous. The CDR3 consists of 14 residues. CDR1 DFQATT and CDR2 SNEGSKA come from the germline V gene (reference sequence). V dropped 5 bases and J dropped 3 bases, with 14 bases sitting between them. CDR3: CSASGPLLNQPQHF. The CDR3 DNA sequence: TGCAGTGCTTCGGGCCCATTACTCAATCAGCCCCAGCATTTT.

This clonotype occurred a few times. V is TRBV28 and J is TRBJ1-6; TRBD1 might be the D (6 bases). The length of the CDR3 is 14 residues. Between the trimmed V and J ends, which lost 9 bases and 6 bases, there was a span of 15 bases. The germline V gene encodes CDR1 MDHEN and CDR2 SYDVKM. The CDR3: CASTPGTTNSPLHF. CDR3 nucleotides: TGTGCCAGTACTCCCGGGACAACTAATTCACCCCTCCACTTT.

This clonotype was detected only a few times. The J gene is TRBJ2-3, the V gene TRBV21-1; the table's D gene call, TRBD2, was not cross checked with the DNA. TRBV21-1 is designated a pseudogene. The CDR3 is 20 amino acids. CDR3 in DNA: TGTGCCAGCAGCACCCCGGGCCCTAATTCAACTAGCGGGAGTAGAGATACGCAGTATTTT. Protein product: CASSTPGPNSTSGSRDTQYF.

This clonotype was seen only a few times. This rearrangement joins TRBV7-8 to TRBJ2-5; D not certain. The V and J ends lost 0 bases and 2 bases respectively, with 7 bases between them. The CDR3 totals 14 residues. Germline values: CDR1 SGHVS, CDR2 FQNEAQ. Written as DNA, the CDR3 is TGTGCCAGCAGCTTAGCAGGCCGACAAGAGACCCAGTACTTC. This encodes CASSLAGRQETQYF.

The rearrangement uses TRBV24-1 and TRBJ2-1; 14 nucleotides align to TRBD2. V was pared by 10 bases and J by 2 bases, with 0 bases of the junction left unmatched. Germline CDR1 reads KGHDR; CDR2 reads SFDVKD. The CDR3 runs to 14 residues. The CDR3 DNA follows: TGTGCCACGACTAGCGGGGGGGCCTACAATGAGCAGTTCTTC. It is translated as CATTSGGAYNEQFF.

The rearrangement links TRBV4-1 to TRBJ1-4; D might be TRBD1 (5 bases). Germline V gene sequence: CDR1 MGHRA, CDR2 YSYEKL. CDR3 length: 16 amino acids. The V and J ends lost 4 bases and 0 bases respectively, with 12 bases between them. This CDR3 reads CASSLLGASTNEKLFF. Here the CDR3 DNA reads TGCGCCAGCAGCCTCCTAGGGGCTTCAACTAATGAAAAACTGTTTTTT.

The V call is TRBV6-5, the J call TRBJ1-2; D call uncertain. In germline, CDR1 is MNHEY, CDR2 SVGAGI. The CDR3 has 13 amino acids. With 3 bases removed from V and 0 bases from J, the gap between germline ends came to 5 bases. CDR3 protein: CASSYSPNYGYTF. In nucleotides, the CDR3 is TGTGCCAGCAGTTATTCACCTAACTATGGCTACACCTTC.

The rearrangement links TRBV6-6 to TRBJ1-1; 11 bases match TRBD1. V shed 0 bases, J shed 2 bases, and the junction held 8 bases outside the gene matches. CDR3 size: 18 residues. From germline, CDR1 is MNHNY and CDR2 SVGAGI (reference sequence). As DNA, the CDR3 is TGTGCCAGCAGTTACTCGTTAGGGACAGGGGGTCGCAACACTGAAGCTTTCTTT. It encodes CASSYSLGTGGRNTEAFF.

The J gene is TRBJ2-5, the V gene TRBV9; D is uncertain. The germline V gene has CDR1 SGDLS and CDR2 YYNGEE. This CDR3 comprises 15 residues. V lost 0 bases to trimming and J lost 1 base, with 10 bases between them. CDR3 region: CASSVGTYLQETQYF. The CDR3 region has the DNA TGTGCCAGCAGCGTAGGGACGTATCTCCAAGAGACCCAGTACTTC.

The chain employs TRBV5-1 and TRBJ2-3; TRBD1 aligns across 7 bases. This CDR3 spans 15 amino acids. Looked up from germline, CDR1 is SGHRS and CDR2 is YFSETQ. Trimming cost V 1 base and J 2 bases; bases outside gene matches: 4. In DNA form, the CDR3 reads TGCGCCAGCAGCTTGCAGGGGGACCTCACAGATACGCAGTATTTT. This gives the protein CASSLQGDLTDTQYF.

The chain carries TRBV7-9 and TRBJ2-2; D may be TRBD1 (6 bases). Germline V gives CDR1 SEHNR, CDR2 FQNEAQ (reference sequence). V was cut by 10 bases and J by 2 bases, with 11 bases left in between. This CDR3 has 13 residues. CDR3 amino acids: CATRDTNTGELFF. The DNA for the CDR3 is TGTGCCACCCGGGACACTAACACCGGGGAGCTGTTTTTT.

The V call is TRBV6-5, the J call TRBJ1-2; D may be TRBD1 (6 bases). V dropped 10 bases and J dropped 8 bases, with 14 bases sitting between them. This CDR3 has 11 amino acids. Germline loops: CDR1 MNHEY, CDR2 SVGAGI. The CDR3 nucleotides read TGTGCCATCAGGGGCGGCCTGGGCTACACCTTC. This gives the protein CAIRGGLGYTF.

This clonotype occurred a few times. The chain carries TRBV21-1 and TRBJ2-7; TRBD1 is the table's D call and was not checked against the DNA. TRBV21-1 is a pseudogene segment. There are 16 residues in the CDR3. CDR3 sequence reads: CASSKSTGNSSYEQYV. The DNA of the CDR3 is TGTGCCAGCAGCAAATCGACAGGGAACAGCTCCTACGAGCAGTACGTC.

The J gene is TRBJ1-2, the V gene TRBV11-2; D gene ambiguous. This CDR3 has 12 residues. Between the trimmed V and J ends, which lost 0 bases and 7 bases, there was a span of 6 bases. Germline lookup yields CDR1 SGHAT and CDR2 FQNNGV. This chain's CDR3 is CASSLDRSGYTF. CDR3 DNA sequence: TGTGCCAGCAGCTTAGATAGGAGTGGCTACACCTTC.

The genes are TRBV7-6 and TRBJ2-2, with 9 bases fitting TRBD1. Germline V CDR1 and CDR2: SGHVS, FNYEAQ. V dropped 0 bases and J dropped 7; count of bases not matched to a gene: 3. The CDR3 has 15 residues. DNA for the CDR3: TGTGCCAGCAGCTTAGCGGGACAGGGCAGCGGGGAGCTGTTTTTT. It codes for CASSLAGQGSGELFF.

V usage is TRBV6-2 or TRBV6-3 and J usage is TRBJ1-2; 8 bases agree with TRBD1. The CDR3 length is 15 residues. Unmatched junction bases numbered 5, after V lost 2 bases and J lost 3 bases. Germline CDR1 reads MNHEY; CDR2 reads SVGEGT. CDR3 residues: CASSYPTGDYYGYTF. For the CDR3, the DNA is TGTGCCAGCAGTTACCCGACAGGGGACTACTATGGCTACACCTTC.

The V and J genes are TRBV6-6 and TRBJ1-4; 10 bases match TRBD1. CDR3 length: 15 residues. V shed 4 bases, J shed 8 bases, and the junction held 7 bases outside the gene matches. The germline V gene encodes CDR1 MNHNY and CDR2 SVGAGI (reference sequence). The CDR3 DNA reads TGTGCCAGCAGTTCCTCCGGGACAGGGGTAGAAAAACTGTTTTTT. Protein: CASSSSGTGVEKLFF.